Listed below are T cell receptor beta chains from one sample, sequenced in a study of cytomegalovirus exposure and HLA in healthy donors. The data were produced by immunoSEQ multiplex PCR, yet TCRdb's version contains in-frame clones alone and is incomplete. The sample has 150,000 to 200,000 clones; 80% to 90% are singletons. What was sequenced was PBMCs. The receptors shown here come from a girl aged 2 to 10 in good health and CMV-seropositive. Both conserved end residues are trimmed from each CDR3. D genes are given only for firm matches.

j_gene | d_gene | v_gene | CDR3aa
TRBJ2-7 | TRBD2 | TRBV7-3 | ASSARLAGIDEQY
TRBJ1-2 | NA | TRBV2 | ASSGAGVGYGYT
TRBJ2-1 | TRBD2 | TRBV4-1 | ASSHLGLAGAVEQF
TRBJ1-2 | NA | TRBV6-1 | ASSKDSPLYGYT
TRBJ2-2 | NA | TRBV5-1 | ASSYEPIAGELF
TRBJ2-3 | NA | TRBV10-3 | AIRDSVKDTQY
TRBJ2-2 | TRBD2 | TRBV10-1 | ASSVGTSGIFGELF
TRBJ1-5 | NA | TRBV5-6 | ASSLGGVGNQPQH
TRBJ2-3 | NA | TRBV11-2 | ASSLAGTDTQY
TRBJ1-4 | NA | TRBV6-1 | AAQRGTNEKLF
TRBJ2-7 | TRBD1 | TRBV27 | ASILPGQSYEQY
TRBJ2-5 | TRBD2 | TRBV5-1 | ASSIGGTSEETQY
TRBJ2-3 | NA | TRBV11-1 | ASSLEGVTDTQY
TRBJ1-1 | NA | TRBV27 | ASSEQGGDTEAF
TRBJ1-1 | NA | TRBV7-3 | ASSSSPLNTEAF
TRBJ2-1 | NA | TRBV9 | ASSPRQVFDEQF
TRBJ1-2 | TRBD1 | TRBV19 | ASTLDRVEGYT
TRBJ1-5 | NA | TRBV19 | ASSRGTGNQPQH
TRBJ2-3 | NA | TRBV4-1 | ASSSDYPDTQY
TRBJ2-2 | TRBD1 | TRBV29-1 | SAQGANTGELF
TRBJ2-7 | TRBD2 | TRBV29-1 | SVEVMVGGITYEQY
TRBJ1-1 | NA | TRBV12-2 | ASRSSLGDMCF
TRBJ2-1 | NA | TRBV5-6 | ASNRALSTAQNNEQF
TRBJ2-7 | NA | TRBV4-1 | ASSQAPYEQY
TRBJ1-3 | TRBD1 | TRBV18 | ASSPIGWGQINSGNTIY
TRBJ2-1 | NA | TRBV29-1 | SVEEGGAVSYNEQF
TRBJ2-2 | TRBD1 | TRBV15 | ATSIGTAAGELF
TRBJ1-4 | NA | TRBV28 | ASSPRGELF
TRBJ2-3 | NA | TRBV14 | ASSQEGRSTGTDTQY
TRBJ2-7 | TRBD2 | TRBV6-1 | ASSEAPSGGALSYEQY
TRBJ2-1 | TRBD2 | TRBV29-1 | SVGTSGSGEQF
TRBJ2-1 | TRBD2 | TRBV13 | ASSPGLAGVNEQF
TRBJ2-5 | NA | TRBV7-9 | ASSFSGQETQY
TRBJ2-3 | TRBD1 | TRBV7-8 | ASSPPQGEGDTQY
TRBJ2-7 | TRBD2 | TRBV2 | ASSTASGSI
TRBJ1-1 | NA | TRBV12-5 | ASGASGAGNTEAF
TRBJ1-4 | TRBD1 | TRBV7-9 | ASSIGTAHEKLF
TRBJ2-7 | TRBD1 | TRBV11-3 | ASSATGGSYYEQY
TRBJ1-2 | NA | TRBV25-1 | ASSGGVGGYT